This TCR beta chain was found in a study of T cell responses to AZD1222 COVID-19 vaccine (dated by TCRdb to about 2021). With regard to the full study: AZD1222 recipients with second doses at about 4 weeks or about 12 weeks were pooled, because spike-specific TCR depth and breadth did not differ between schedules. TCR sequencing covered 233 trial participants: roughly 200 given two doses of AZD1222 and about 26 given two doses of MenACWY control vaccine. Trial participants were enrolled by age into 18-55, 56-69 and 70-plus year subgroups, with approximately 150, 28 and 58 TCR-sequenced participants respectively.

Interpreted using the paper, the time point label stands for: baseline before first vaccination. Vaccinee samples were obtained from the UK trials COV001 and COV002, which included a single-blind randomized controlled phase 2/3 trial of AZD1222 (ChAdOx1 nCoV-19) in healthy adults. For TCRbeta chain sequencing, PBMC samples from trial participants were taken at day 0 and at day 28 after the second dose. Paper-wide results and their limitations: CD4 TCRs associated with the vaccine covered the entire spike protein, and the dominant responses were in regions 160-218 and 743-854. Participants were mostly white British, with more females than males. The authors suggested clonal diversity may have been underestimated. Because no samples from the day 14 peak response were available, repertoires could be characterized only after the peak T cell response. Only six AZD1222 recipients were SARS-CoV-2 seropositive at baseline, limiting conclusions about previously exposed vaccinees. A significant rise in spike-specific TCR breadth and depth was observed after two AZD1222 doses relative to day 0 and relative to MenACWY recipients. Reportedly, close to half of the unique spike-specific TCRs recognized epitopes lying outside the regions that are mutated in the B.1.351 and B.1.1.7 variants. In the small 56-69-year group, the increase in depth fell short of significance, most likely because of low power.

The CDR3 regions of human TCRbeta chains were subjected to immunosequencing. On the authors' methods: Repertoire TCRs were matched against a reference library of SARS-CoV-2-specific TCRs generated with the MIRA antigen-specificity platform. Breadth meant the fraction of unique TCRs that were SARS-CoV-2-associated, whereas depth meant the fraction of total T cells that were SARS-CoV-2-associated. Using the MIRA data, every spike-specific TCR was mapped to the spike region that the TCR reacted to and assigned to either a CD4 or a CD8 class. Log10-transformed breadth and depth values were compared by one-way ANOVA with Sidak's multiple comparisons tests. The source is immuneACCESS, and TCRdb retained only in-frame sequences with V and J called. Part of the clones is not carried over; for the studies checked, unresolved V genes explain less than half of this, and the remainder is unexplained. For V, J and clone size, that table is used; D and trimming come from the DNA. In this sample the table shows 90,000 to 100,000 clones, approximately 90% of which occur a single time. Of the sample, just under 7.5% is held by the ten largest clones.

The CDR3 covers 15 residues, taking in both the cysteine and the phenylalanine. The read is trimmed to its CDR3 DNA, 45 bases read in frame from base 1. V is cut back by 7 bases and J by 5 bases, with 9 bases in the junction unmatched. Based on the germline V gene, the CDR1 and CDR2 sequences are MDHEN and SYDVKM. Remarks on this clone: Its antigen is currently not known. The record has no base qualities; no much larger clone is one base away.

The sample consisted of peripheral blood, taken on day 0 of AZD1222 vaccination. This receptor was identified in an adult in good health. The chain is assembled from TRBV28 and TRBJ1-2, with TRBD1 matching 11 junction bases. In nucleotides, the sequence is TGTGCCAGCACTCTCGGAGGGACAGGGGGATATGGCTACACCTTC. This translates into CASTLGGTGGYGYTF.